This T cell receptor (beta chain) was sequenced during a study of blood T cells in healthy people across ages. The V gene's germline CDR1 is DFQATT and CDR2 SNEGSKA (reference sequence). V was pared by 5 bases and J by 7 bases, with 17 bases of the junction left unmatched. The CDR3 covers 16 residues. With a J-beta primer mix and a sample-barcoded 5' primer, a second PCR ran 7 to 11 cycles. One entry per CDR3 protein, called by TCRdb with MiXCR from the 5' RACE reads. In the table there are about 670,000 distinct CDR3 sequences, roughly half of which are singletons. The chain uses TRBV20-1 and TRBJ1-5, with 7 bases matching TRBD1. The sequenced sample consisted of blood. The clonotype originates from a woman of 80 years or more in good health. The DNA of the CDR3 is TGCAGTGCTCCCTCGACCCTGACAGGGCTAGGCCAGCCCCAGCATTTT. It codes for CSAPSTLTGLGQPQHF.